This TCR beta chain is from a study of metastatic and nonmetastatic thyroid tumors. Study information: For malignant and benign thyroid patients, tumor or nodule tissue and blood were the sources whose repertoires were compared. Study conclusions and caveats: According to reports, the diversity of TCR beta was significantly higher in malignant thyroid tumors than in benign nodules, and this held in both blood and tumor samples.

This clone was observed a few times. What it binds is not known. Treatment of any kind had been given to no patient before thyroid surgery. As originally analysed: What underpinned the distant-metastasis classifier for papillary thyroid cancer was the set of CDR3 differences across clinicopathological groups. MiXCR was used by TCRdb to re-call the PCR reads. TCRdb, rather than the study authors, made the V and J calls. The sample consists of around 16,000 clones, roughly a quarter of them appearing once. Material for sequencing was blood. The receptor was isolated from a male donor with papillary thyroid cancer or a benign thyroid nodule (not recorded which). Some clones in this sample may be carry-over from other donors' samples.

The CDR3 sequence: CASNPTGGYEQFF. The DNA of the CDR3 is TGTGCCAGCAACCCTACCGGGGGTTATGAGCAGTTCTTC. The rearrangement joins TRBV6-2 or TRBV6-3 to TRBJ2-1; D perhaps matches TRBD2 (6 bases). CDR3 length: 13 amino acids. V lost 7 bases and J 8 bases, leaving 15 bases between the germline ends. Germline CDR1 and CDR2: MNHEY and SVGEGT.